The TCR beta chain under discussion was sequenced for a study of shared clonotypes between healthy human individuals (dated by TCRdb to about 2020). Context from the whole study: A couple of women and a few men aged 18 to 49 years were included in the cohort. For each donor, three plates each were used for CD4 naive and CD4 memory, two plates were used for CD8 naive, and one plate was used for CD8 memory. Between about 0.8 and 9 billion PBMCs per donor were obtained by leukapheresis. To estimate repertoire size and how much clonotypes are shared between individuals, the study performed deep sequencing of blood TCR repertoires from a few healthy adults. To increase sequencing depth and limit assay-specific biases, TCR repertoire library preparation and sequencing were carried out by different laboratories using diverse techniques.

TCR CDR3 regions were amplified from genomic DNA by multiplex PCR using the deep immunoSEQ assay. Extracted genomic DNA from each cell subset was distributed evenly across all wells of several immunoSEQ 96-well plates, and each plate was treated as a replicate. For sorted subsets, each replicate PCR was loaded with 200 ng genomic DNA, equivalent to roughly 30,000 T cell genomes. The purified libraries were quantified using a Qubit 3.0 fluorometer, sized with a Bioanalyzer 2100, and then quantified again using the KAPA Library Quantification kit. Each immunoSEQ 96-well plate was sequenced on its own single-read 150-cycle Illumina NextSeq 550 flow cell. The authors' pipeline ran thus. The immunoSEQ output contained only junctional sequences without quality scores, so filtering could not match that applied to full-length reads. Sequences were annotated with PyIR, a Python wrapper for IgBLAST v1.9, using IMGT germline references to assign V/J genes and CDR3. Reads were removed for weak V/J assignments (E-value above 1e-6), missing CDR3, stop codons, out-of-frame junctions, or ambiguous translated residues. V3J clonotypes were defined by identical inferred V gene, J gene, and CDR3 amino acid sequence. To compute the percentage overlap between repertoires, the number of shared unique clonotypes was divided by the size of the smaller repertoire. RTK rarefaction, the Chao1 estimator, and Recon v2.1 estimates of unobserved clonotypes were used to assess repertoire richness. Generation probabilities were computed with OLGA for all TCRbeta clonotypes obtained by the gDNA method from a few donors. The table was pulled from immuneACCESS by TCRdb, which kept in-frame rearrangements only. Such tables lose some clones; where checked, under half of the loss comes from unresolved V genes, and the rest has no known cause. D and trimming come from the DNA, and the V and J calls and clone size come from that table. The sample table contains approximately 2.5 million clones; only one count was recorded for approximately 92% of them. In total, the top ten clones hold around 0.14% of the sample.

Donors were healthy HIV-negative adults with no recently reported acute infections or vaccinations. Only Caucasian adults living in Nashville, Tennessee, USA were represented among the donors. CD4+ T cells were enriched through magnetic negative selection, after which naive cells were positively selected on CD45RA and the remaining negative fraction served as the memory subset. Blood was obtained by leukapheresis, after which PBMCs were separated by Ficoll-Histopaque density gradient centrifugation and cryopreserved in liquid nitrogen vapor phase. Purity and quantity of every magnetically sorted T cell population were checked by analytical flow cytometry. Genomic DNA was isolated from every sorted fraction and measured by UV absorbance on a Nanodrop 2000c. Via the germline V gene, CDR1 is SGDLS and CDR2 YYNGEE. From cysteine to phenylalanine, the CDR3 is 16 amino acids long. Only the CDR3 DNA stays, 48 bases, in frame from base 1. Deletion took 0 bases off V and 0 bases off J, with a span of 10 bases between the germline ends.

A note on this clone: The target of this receptor is not known. No much larger clone exists at a distance of one base, and base qualities are not known. Other DNA variants within this sample encode the same CDR3.

The paper as a whole reports these results and caveats: Because the study included a small number of donors, the genetic and exposure-history diversity represented was limited. Sampling was restricted to blood, and TCR repertoires in tissues likely differ from the TCR repertoires found in blood. Naive subsets generally had larger estimated clonotype richness than memory subsets. Pairwise subsampling indicated that sequencing depth was expected to affect the degree of clonotype sharing among donors. Even with the large sequencing depth, rarefaction of the sorted-subset datasets indicated that sequencing was incomplete. Across four donors, 5% to 6% of naive CD4, over 3% of naive CD8, 2% to 2.5% of memory CD4, and under 0.45% of memory CD8 clonotypes were shared. Higher generation probabilities were observed for clonotypes shared by all four sorted-subset donors than for non-shared clonotypes.

Sequenced: naive CD4+ T cells sorted from blood. The cell subset or site tag for this specimen amounts to: CD45RA+ positively selected. The rearranged chain carries TRBV9 and TRBJ2-1; TRBD2 could be the D gene, as 7 bases match. The source of this sequence is a man between 18 and 29 years old in good health. DNA sequence: TGTGCCAGCAGCGTAGGAGGGGGGGGCTCCTACAATGAGCAGTTCTTC. This gives the protein CASSVGGGGSYNEQFF.